This TCR beta chain was retrieved from a study of type 1 and type 2 diabetes patients. Overall study: Participants included type 1 and type 2 diabetes patients plus nondiabetic controls. Study-wide findings and caveats: Type 1 diabetes repertoires were significantly less diverse than type 2 diabetes ones. With limited T2D and control samples, some T1D-only expanded clones may not be T1D-specific.

Amplification started from genomic DNA. Amplification of the beta chain CDR3 used 30 forward and 13 reverse multiplex primers. From the multiplex PCR reads, TCRdb called clonotypes with MiXCR, one entry per CDR3 protein. The data contain some 250,000 distinct CDR3 sequences, around 47% of them seen just once; the ten biggest clones take up roughly an eighth. Concerning this clonotype: What it recognizes is unknown.

The sample taken for sequencing was peripheral blood mononuclear cells (PBMCs). The source of this sequence is a man aged 18 to 29 with type 2 diabetes.

CDR3 nucleotides: TGTGCCAGCAGTCTCGCGGGACAGGACTTTGGAACTGAAGCTTTCTTT. Translation: CASSLAGQDFGTEAFF. The rearrangement links TRBV11-2 to TRBJ1-1; 8 bases match TRBD1. Looked up from germline, CDR1 is SGHAT and CDR2 is FQNNGV. V shed 6 bases and J 5 bases; nucleotides not matched to a gene: 14. The CDR3 has 16 residues. Full variable domain (missing parts from reference TRBV11-2 and TRBJ1-1): EAGVAQSPRYKIIEKRQSVAFWCNPISGHATLYWYQQILGQGPKLLIQFQNNGVVDDSQLPKDRFSAERLKGVDSTLKIQPAKLEDSAVYLCASSLAGQDFGTEAFFGQGTRLTVV.